The clone carrying this T cell receptor (beta chain) was counted only a few times. Its target is unknown. A single record per CDR3 protein comes from TCRdb applying MiXCR to the 5' RACE reads. This sample has 500,000 or so distinct CDR3 sequences, with around 20% found just once. These data come from a study of identical twins. Study results and limitations: There were fewer insertions in abundant cord blood beta clonotypes, but memory repertoires showed no such pattern.

The V gene end was trimmed by 5 bases and the J gene end by 4 bases; junction bases not matched to a gene: 6. This CDR3 is 16 amino acids long. Per germline, CDR1 SEHNR and CDR2 FQNEAQ (reference sequence). This same sample was also taken into another study, of T cells expressing NK-cell markers. As that study records: For several experiments, T cell sorting was restricted to the alpha-beta TCR population by means of an anti-gamma-delta TCR antibody.

The V gene is TRBV7-9, the J gene TRBJ1-4, with TRBD1 identical over 11 bases. Source material: CD4+ T cells sorted from blood. This TCR was sampled from a woman between 18 and 30 years old in good health. CDR3 DNA: TGTGCCAGCAGCGAAGGGACAGGGGGGTTTAATGAAAAACTGTTTTTT. This encodes CASSEGTGGFNEKLFF. Using reference TRBV7-9 and TRBJ1-4 for the parts outside the CDR3, the full variable domain is DTGVSQNPRHKITKRGQNVTFRCDPISEHNRLYWYRQTLGQGPEFLTYFQNEAQLEKSRLLSDRFSAERPKGSFSTLEIQRTEQGDSAMYLCASSEGTGGFNEKLFFGSGTQLSVL.